This T cell receptor beta chain derives from a study of memory CD4+ T cells and cytomegalovirus serostatus. Study-wide results and caveats: CMV serostatus prediction reached median AUC approximately 0.95, or 0.91 with US-trained model. Each of around 69 CMV-associated TCRbeta sequences occurred in one to five individuals.

The length of the CDR3 is 13 residues. Germline V gene lookup returns CDR1 MNHEY and CDR2 SVGAGI. V was shortened by 11 bases and J by 0 bases, with 14 bases between the two germline ends. Turning to this clone: Antigen unknown.

Authors' data handling: After removing out-of-frame reads, around 2.2 million distinct TCRbeta sequences remained. Profiling relied on immunoSEQ multiplex PCR, and the TCRdb table lists in-frame clones only, not all of them. The DNA gave D and trimming, while V, J and clone size come from that table. Counted here are under 75,000 clones, around 82% occurring once; the ten biggest clones make up approximately 0.54%. Single viable CD3+CD4+CD8-CD45RO+ cells were sorted as the memory CD4+ T cells. The rearrangement uses TRBV6-5 and TRBJ2-7; D is perhaps TRBD1 or TRBD2 (5 bases each). Material for sequencing was memory CD4+ T cells from blood. The sequence was collected from an adult in good health and CMV-seronegative. Some clones in this sample may be carry-over from other donors' samples. This chain's CDR3 is CAVTGTHSYEQYF. CDR3 nucleotide sequence: TGTGCCGTGACCGGGACCCACTCCTACGAGCAGTACTTC.